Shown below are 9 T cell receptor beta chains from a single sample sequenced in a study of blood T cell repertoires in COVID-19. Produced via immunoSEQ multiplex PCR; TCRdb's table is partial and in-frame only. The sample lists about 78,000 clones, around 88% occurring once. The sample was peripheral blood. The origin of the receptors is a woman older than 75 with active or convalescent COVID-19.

The CDR3 DNA reads TGTGCCAGCTCACCAGAACAGGGGGAACGAGAAAAACTGTTTTTT. Its translation is CASSPEQGEREKLFF. The chain couples TRBV18 to TRBJ1-4; TRBD1 agrees at 8 bases. Germline CDR1 reads KGHSH; CDR2 reads LQKENI. V lost 2 bases to trimming and J lost 8 bases; unmatched junction nucleotides: 7. The CDR3 has 15 residues.

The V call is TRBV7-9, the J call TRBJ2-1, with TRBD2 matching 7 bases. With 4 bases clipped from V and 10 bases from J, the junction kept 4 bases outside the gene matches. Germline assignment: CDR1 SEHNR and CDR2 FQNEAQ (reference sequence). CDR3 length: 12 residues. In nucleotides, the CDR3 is TGTGCCAGCAGCTACGGGGGAGGGGAGCAGTTCTTC. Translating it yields CASSYGGGEQFF.

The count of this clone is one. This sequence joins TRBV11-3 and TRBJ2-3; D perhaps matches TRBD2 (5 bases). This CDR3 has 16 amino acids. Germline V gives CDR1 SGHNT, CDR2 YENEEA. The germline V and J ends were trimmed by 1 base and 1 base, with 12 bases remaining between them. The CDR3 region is CASSLGLAPGTDTQYF. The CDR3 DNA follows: TGTGCCAGCAGCTTAGGGCTAGCTCCCGGCACAGATACGCAGTATTTT.

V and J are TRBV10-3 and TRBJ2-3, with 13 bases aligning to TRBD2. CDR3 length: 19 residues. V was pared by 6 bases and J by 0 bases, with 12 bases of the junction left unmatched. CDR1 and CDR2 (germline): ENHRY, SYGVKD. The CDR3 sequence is CAISGLTSGGAESTDTQYF. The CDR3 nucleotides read TGTGCCATCAGCGGACTTACTAGCGGGGGGGCGGAAAGCACAGATACGCAGTATTTT.

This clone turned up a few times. The CDR3 is CASGTTGPEAFF. The CDR3 DNA reads TGCGCCAGCGGAACTACAGGGCCTGAAGCTTTCTTT. The genes are TRBV10-2 and TRBJ1-1; D might be TRBD1 (6 bases). Per germline, CDR1 WSHSY and CDR2 SAAADI. The V end was cut by 8 bases, the J end by 6 bases, with 13 bases between. The CDR3 extends over 12 amino acids.

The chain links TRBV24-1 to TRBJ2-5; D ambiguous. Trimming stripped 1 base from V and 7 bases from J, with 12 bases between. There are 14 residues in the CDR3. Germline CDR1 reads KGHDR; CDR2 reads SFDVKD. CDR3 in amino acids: CATSDFSERTTQYF. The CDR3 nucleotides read TGTGCCACCAGTGATTTTTCCGAGCGTACGACCCAGTACTTC.

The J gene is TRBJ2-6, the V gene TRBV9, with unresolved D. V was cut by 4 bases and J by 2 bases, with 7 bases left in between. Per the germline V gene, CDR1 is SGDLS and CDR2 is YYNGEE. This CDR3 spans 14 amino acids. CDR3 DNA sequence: TGTGCCAGCAGCTCCCATGCTGGGGCCAACGTCCTGACTTTC. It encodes CASSSHAGANVLTF. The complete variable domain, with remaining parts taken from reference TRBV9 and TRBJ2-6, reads DSGVTQTPKHLITATGQRVTLRCSPRSGDLSVYWYQQSLDQGLQFLIQYYNGEERAKGNILERFSAQQFPDLHSELNLSSLELGDSALYFCASSSHAGANVLTFGAGSRLTVL.

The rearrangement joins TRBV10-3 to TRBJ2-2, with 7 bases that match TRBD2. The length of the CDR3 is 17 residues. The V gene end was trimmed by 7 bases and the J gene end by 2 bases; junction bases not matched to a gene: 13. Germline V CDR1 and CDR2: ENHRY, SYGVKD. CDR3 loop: CAITGTGTIGNTGELFF. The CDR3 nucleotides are TGTGCCATCACTGGGACCGGGACTATCGGAAACACCGGGGAGCTGTTTTTT.

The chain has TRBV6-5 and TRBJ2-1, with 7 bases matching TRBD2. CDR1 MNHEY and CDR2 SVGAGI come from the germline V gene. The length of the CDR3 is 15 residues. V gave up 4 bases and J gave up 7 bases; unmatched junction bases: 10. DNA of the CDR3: TGTGCCAGCAGTTCCCCTCGGCGGGGGACTAATGAGCAGTTCTTC. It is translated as CASSSPRRGTNEQFF.